This T cell receptor (beta chain) came from a study of T cell responses to AZD1222 COVID-19 vaccine. Study-level background: Some second doses came at about 4 weeks and others at about 12 weeks; these were pooled.

This clone turned up a few times. Its specificity is unknown. Study-wide results and caveats: Donors were chiefly white British, with a greater number of females, and clonal diversity was perhaps underestimated. Among vaccine-associated CD4 TCRs, coverage spanned spike, with dominance at 160-218 and 743-854. After two AZD1222 doses, spike-specific TCR breadth and depth rose versus day 0.

Data came from immunoSEQ multiplex PCR; TCRdb stores just in-frame clones and leaves some out. This sample has under 95,000 clones, with around 86% found just once. The CDR3 is 13 amino acids. The V segment lost 2 bases and the J segment 4 bases; nucleotides outside the gene matches: 2. This receptor was taken from an adult in good health. The J gene is TRBJ2-7, the V gene TRBV12-3 or TRBV12-4; 7 bases are a match to TRBD2. The sequencing here drew on peripheral blood, taken on day 0 of AZD1222 vaccination. The CDR3 protein is CASSLSGIYEQYF. In DNA form, the CDR3 reads TGTGCCAGCAGTTTAAGCGGGATATACGAGCAGTACTTC.